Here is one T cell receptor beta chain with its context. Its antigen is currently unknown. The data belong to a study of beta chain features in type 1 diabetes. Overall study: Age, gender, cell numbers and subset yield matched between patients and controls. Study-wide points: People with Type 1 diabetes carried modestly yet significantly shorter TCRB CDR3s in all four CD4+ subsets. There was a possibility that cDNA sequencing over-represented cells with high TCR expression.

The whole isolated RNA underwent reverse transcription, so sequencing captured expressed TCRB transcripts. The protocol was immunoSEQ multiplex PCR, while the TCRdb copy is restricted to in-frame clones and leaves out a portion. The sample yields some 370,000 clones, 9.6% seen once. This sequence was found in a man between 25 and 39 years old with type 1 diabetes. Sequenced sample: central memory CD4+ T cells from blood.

CDR3 DNA: TGCGCCAGCAGCTTGGAGCCGGGGTGGGGCTACAATGAGCAGTTCTTC. The encoded protein is CASSLEPGWGYNEQFF. The chain is built from TRBV5-1 and TRBJ2-1, with a tentative D call TRBD2 (5 bases). V lost 0 bases and J lost 3, with 13 bases in between. CDR1 and CDR2 (germline): SGHRS, YFSETQ. CDR3 length equals 16 residues.